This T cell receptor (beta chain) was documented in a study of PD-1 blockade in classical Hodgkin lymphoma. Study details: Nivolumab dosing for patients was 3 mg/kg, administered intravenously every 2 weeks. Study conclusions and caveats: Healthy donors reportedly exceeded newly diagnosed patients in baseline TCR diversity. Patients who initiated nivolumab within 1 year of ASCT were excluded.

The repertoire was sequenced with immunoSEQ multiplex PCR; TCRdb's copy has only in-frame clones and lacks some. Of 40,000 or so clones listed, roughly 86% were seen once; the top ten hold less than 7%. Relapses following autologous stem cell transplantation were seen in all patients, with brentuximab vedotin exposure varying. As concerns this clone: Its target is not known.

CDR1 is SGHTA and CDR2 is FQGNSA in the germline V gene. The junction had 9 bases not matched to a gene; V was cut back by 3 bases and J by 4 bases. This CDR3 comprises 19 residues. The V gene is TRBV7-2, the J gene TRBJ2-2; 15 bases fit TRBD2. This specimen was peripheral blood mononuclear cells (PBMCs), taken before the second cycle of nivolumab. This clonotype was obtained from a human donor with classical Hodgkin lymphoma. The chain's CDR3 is CASSFTGLAGGRGTGELFF. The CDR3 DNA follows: TGTGCCAGCAGCTTCACGGGACTAGCGGGGGGCCGGGGCACCGGGGAGCTGTTTTTT.